This T cell receptor beta chain originates from a study of cytomegalovirus exposure and HLA in healthy donors. Points on this clone: Its antigen is as yet unknown.

Repertoires were generated with immunoSEQ multiplex PCR, while TCRdb's copy carries only in-frame clones and drops some. The repertoire holds around 170,000 clones, approximately 81% seen once, with around a sixth in the top ten. Study conclusions and caveats: Reportedly, diagnosis of cytomegalovirus status by the classifier showed high specificity and sensitivity.

Sequenced material: PBMCs. This TCR derives from a man aged 18-30 years in good health and CMV-seropositive.

The CDR3 nucleotides are TGTGCCAGCGTTCGAGCAACTAATGAAAAACTGTTTTTT. This encodes CASVRATNEKLFF. The chain joins TRBV2 to TRBJ1-4; D not resolved. Deletions cut 8 bases from V and 0 bases from J, with 7 bases between. The CDR3 is made up of 13 amino acids. Germline CDR1 reads SNHLY; CDR2 reads FYNNEI.